This T cell receptor (beta chain) comes out of a study of T-cell reconstitution after alpha-beta-depleted transplantation in children. Study findings and constraints: At one year after transplant, newly produced T cells mostly accounted for T-cell counts and diversity. High day-60 TCRbeta diversity in some patients came from surviving recipient T cells and thymic progenitors.

Molecular barcoding with unique molecular identifiers was used for the TCRbeta library. Each CDR3 protein gets one entry after TCRdb re-called the PCR reads with MiXCR. The data show 550,000 to 800,000 distinct CDR3 sequences, about an eighth seen once. Trimming took off 4 bases at V and 2 bases at J, with 15 bases between the two ends. The germline gives CDR1 SGHRS, CDR2 YFSETQ. This CDR3 has 15 residues. Regarding this clonotype: As yet, its antigen is unknown.

The TCR was taken from a girl aged 2-15 years with congenital amegakaryocytic thrombocytopenia, due to receive a stem cell transplant. Sequencing used PBMCs, obtained before TCRalphabeta/CD19-depleted stem cell transplant. The chain uses TRBV5-1 and TRBJ1-2, with D unresolved. The CDR3 loop reads CASSRDENFNYGYTF. In DNA form, the CDR3 reads TGCGCCAGCAGCCGAGACGAAAACTTCAACTATGGCTACACCTTC.